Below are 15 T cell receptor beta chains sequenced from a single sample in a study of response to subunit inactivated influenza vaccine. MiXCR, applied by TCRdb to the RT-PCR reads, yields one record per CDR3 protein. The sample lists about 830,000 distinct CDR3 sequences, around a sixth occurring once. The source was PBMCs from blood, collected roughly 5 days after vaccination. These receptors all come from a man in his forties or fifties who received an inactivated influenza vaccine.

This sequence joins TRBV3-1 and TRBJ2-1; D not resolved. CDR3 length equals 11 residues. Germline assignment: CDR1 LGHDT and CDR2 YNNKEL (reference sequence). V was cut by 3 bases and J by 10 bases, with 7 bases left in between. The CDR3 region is CASSQYEEQFF. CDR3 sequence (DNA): TGTGCCAGCAGCCAGTATGAGGAGCAGTTCTTC.

In nucleotides, the CDR3 is TGTGCCAGCAGCTCAGGACAGGGTATTTACAATGAGCAGTTCTTC. Its translation: CASSSGQGIYNEQFF. This chain connects TRBV7-2 to TRBJ2-1, with 8 bases aligning to TRBD1. The ends lost 4 bases at V and 4 bases at J; junction bases unmatched: 6. The CDR3 spans 15 residues. Germline CDR1 reads SGHTA; CDR2 reads FQGNSA.

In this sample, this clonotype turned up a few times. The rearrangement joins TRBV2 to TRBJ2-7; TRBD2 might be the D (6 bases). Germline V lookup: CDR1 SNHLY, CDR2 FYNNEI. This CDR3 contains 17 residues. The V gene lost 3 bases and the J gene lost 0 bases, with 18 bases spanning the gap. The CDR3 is CASSDLWRDSSSYEQYF. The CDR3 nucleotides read TGTGCCAGCAGTGATCTCTGGCGGGACTCGAGCTCCTACGAGCAGTACTTC.

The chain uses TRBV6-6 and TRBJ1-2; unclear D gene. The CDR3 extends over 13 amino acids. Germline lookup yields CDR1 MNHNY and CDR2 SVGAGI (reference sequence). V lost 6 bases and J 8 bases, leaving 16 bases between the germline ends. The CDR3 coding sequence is TGTGCCAGCAGCCTGACCCCACCCACGGGCTACACCTTC. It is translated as CASSLTPPTGYTF.

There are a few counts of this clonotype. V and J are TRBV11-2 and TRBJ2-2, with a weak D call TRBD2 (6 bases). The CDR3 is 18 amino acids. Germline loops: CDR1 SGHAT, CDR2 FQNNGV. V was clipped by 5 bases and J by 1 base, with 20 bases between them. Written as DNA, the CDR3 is TGTGCCAGCAGCCCCCTTAAGGGGCGGGGAGGGAACACCGGGGAGCTGTTTTTT. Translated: CASSPLKGRGGNTGELFF.

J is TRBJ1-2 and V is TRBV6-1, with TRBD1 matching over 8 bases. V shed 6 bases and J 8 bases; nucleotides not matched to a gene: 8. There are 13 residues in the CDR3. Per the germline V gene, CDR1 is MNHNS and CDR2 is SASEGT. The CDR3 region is CASRLQGGRGYTF. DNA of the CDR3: TGTGCCAGCAGACTACAGGGGGGTCGAGGCTACACCTTC.

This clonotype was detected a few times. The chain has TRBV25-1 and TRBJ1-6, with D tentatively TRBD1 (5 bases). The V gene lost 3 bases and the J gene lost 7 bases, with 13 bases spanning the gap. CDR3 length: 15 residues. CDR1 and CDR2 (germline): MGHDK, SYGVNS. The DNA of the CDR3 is TGTGCCAGCAGTGATACCCGGGGGAAAAATTCACCCCTCCACTTT. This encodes CASSDTRGKNSPLHF.

The CDR3 sequence is CSARRHRGPYEQYF. CDR3 sequence (DNA): TGCAGTGCTAGACGCCACAGGGGACCCTACGAGCAGTACTTC. This chain connects TRBV20-1 to TRBJ2-7, with TRBD1 matching 7 bases. Trimming took 2 bases from V and 2 from J; bases not matched to a gene: 6. The CDR3 consists of 14 residues. Germline CDR1 DFQATT, CDR2 SNEGSKA (reference sequence).

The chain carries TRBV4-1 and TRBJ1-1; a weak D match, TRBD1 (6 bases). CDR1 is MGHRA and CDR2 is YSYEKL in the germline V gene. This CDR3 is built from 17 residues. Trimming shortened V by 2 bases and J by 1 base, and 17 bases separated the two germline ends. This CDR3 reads CASSQRGGREPNTEAFF. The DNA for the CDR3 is TGCGCCAGCAGCCAAAGGGGGGGGAGAGAACCGAACACTGAAGCTTTCTTT.

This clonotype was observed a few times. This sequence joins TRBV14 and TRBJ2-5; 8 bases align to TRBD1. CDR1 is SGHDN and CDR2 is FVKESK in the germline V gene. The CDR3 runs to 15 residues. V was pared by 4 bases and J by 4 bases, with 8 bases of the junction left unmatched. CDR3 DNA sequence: TGTGCCAGCAGCCGACGGACAGGGCAGGTAGAGACCCAGTACTTC. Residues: CASSRRTGQVETQYF. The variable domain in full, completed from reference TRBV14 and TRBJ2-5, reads EAGVTQFPSHSVIEKGQTVTLRCDPISGHDNLYWYRRVMGKEIKFLLHFVKESKQDESGMPNNRFLAERTGGTYSTLKVQPAELEDSGVYFCASSRRTGQVETQYFGPGTRLLVL.

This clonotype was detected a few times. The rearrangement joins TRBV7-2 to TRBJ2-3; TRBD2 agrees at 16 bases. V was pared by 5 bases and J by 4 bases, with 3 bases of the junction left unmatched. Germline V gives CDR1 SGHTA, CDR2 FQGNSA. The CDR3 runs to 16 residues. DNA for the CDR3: TGTGCCAGCAGCGGGACTAGCGGGAGGGCGGCAGATACGCAGTATTTT. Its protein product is CASSGTSGRAADTQYF.

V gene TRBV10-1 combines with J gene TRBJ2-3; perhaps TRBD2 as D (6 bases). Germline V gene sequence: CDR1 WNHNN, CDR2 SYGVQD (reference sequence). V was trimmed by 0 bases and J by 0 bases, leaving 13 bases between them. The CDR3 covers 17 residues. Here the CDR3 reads CASSESIWRGSTDTQYF. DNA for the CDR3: TGCGCCAGCAGTGAGTCGATCTGGCGGGGAAGCACAGATACGCAGTATTTT.

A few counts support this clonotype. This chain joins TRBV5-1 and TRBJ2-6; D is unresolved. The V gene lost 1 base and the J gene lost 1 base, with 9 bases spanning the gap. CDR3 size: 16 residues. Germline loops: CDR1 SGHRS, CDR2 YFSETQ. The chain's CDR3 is CASSLSVASGANVLTF. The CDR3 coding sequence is TGCGCCAGCAGCTTGTCCGTGGCTTCTGGGGCCAACGTCCTGACTTTC.

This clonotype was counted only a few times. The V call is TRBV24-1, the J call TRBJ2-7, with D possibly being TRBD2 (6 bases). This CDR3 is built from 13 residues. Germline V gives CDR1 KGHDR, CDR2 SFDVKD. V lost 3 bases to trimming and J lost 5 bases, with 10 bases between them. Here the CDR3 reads CATSDPPGDEQYF. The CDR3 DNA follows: TGTGCCACCAGTGATCCACCGGGAGACGAGCAGTACTTC.

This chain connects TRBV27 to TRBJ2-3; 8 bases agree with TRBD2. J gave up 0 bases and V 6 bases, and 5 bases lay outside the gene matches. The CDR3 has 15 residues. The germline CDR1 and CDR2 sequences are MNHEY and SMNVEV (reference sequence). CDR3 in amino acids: CASRSSGSSTDTQYF. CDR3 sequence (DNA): TGTGCCAGCAGGTCTAGCGGGTCTAGCACAGATACGCAGTATTTT.